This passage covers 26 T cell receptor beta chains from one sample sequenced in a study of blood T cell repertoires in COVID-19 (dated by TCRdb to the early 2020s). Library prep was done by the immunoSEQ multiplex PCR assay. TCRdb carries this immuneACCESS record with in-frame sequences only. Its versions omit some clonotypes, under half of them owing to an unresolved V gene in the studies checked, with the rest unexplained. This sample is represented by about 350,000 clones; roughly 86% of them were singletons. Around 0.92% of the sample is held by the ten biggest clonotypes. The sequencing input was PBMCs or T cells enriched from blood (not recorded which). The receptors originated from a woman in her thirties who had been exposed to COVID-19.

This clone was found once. The CDR3 DNA is TGTGCCAGCAGCGTAGCAGGGGCGAGGTCCTACAATGAGCAGTTCTTC. It yields the protein CASSVAGARSYNEQFF. This rearrangement joins TRBV9 to TRBJ2-1, with D possibly being TRBD1 (6 bases). The germline V gene has CDR1 SGDLS and CDR2 YYNGEE. Trimming took off 0 bases at V and 1 base at J, with 11 bases between the two ends. CDR3 length equals 16 residues.

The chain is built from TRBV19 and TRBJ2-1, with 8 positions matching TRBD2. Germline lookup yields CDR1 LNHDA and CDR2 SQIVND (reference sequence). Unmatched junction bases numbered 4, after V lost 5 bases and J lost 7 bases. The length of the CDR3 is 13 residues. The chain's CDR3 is CASSPSGGNEQFF. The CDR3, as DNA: TGTGCCAGTAGTCCGTCGGGGGGGAATGAGCAGTTCTTC.

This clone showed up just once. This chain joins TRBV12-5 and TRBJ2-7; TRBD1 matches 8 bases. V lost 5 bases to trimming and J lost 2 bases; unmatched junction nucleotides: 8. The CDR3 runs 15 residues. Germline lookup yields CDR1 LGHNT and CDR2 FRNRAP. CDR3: CASGPRTGSTYEQYF. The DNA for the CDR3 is TGTGCTAGTGGTCCGAGGACAGGGTCTACCTACGAGCAGTACTTC.

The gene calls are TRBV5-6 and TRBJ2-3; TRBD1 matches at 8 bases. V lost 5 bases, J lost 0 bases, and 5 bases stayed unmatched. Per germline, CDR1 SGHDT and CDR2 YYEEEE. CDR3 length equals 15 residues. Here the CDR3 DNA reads TGTGCCAGCAGACCTGGACAGGGTAGCACAGATACGCAGTATTTT. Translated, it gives CASRPGQGSTDTQYF.

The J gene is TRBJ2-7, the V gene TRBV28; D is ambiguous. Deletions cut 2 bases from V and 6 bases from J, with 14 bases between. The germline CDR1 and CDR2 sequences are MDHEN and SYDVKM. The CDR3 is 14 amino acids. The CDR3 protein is CASSLGSGSGEQYF. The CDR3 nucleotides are TGTGCCAGCAGTTTAGGCTCTGGTTCGGGCGAGCAGTACTTC.

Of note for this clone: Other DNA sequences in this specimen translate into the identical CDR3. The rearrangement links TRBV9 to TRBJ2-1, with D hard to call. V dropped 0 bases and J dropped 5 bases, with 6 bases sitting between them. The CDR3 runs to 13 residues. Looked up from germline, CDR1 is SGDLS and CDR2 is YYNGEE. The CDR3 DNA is TGTGCCAGCAGCGTAGGCGGCCACAATGAGCAGTTCTTC. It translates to CASSVGGHNEQFF.

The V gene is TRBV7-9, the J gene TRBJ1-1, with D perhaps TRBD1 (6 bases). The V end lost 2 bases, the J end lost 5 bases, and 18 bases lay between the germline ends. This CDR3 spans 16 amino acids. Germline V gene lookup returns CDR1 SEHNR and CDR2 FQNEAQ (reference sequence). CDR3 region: CASSLIGRTRGTEAFF. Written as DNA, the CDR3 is TGTGCCAGCAGCTTAATCGGCAGAACGAGGGGGACTGAAGCTTTCTTT.

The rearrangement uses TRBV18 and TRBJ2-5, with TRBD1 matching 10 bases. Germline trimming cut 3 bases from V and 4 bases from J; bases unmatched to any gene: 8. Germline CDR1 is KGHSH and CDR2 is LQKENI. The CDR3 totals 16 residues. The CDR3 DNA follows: TGTGCCAGCTCACCCGACAGGGGGCTTGTATCAGAGACCCAGTACTTC. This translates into CASSPDRGLVSETQYF.

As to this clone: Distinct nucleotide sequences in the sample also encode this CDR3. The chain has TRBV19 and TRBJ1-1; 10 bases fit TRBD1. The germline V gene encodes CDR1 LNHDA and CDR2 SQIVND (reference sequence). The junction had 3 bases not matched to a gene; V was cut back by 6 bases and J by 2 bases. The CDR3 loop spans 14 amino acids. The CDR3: CASRWTGGNTEAFF. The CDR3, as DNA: TGTGCCAGTAGGTGGACAGGGGGAAACACTGAAGCTTTCTTT.

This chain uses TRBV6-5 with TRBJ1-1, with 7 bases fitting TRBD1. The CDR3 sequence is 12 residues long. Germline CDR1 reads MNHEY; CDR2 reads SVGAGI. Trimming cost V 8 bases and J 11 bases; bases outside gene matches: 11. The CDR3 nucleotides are TGTGCCAGCGGACGATCGGACAGGTATGCTTTCTTT. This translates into CASGRSDRYAFF.

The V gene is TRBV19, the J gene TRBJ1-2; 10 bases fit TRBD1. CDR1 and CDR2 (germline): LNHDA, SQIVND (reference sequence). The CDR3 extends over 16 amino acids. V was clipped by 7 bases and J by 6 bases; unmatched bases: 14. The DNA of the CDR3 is TGTGCCAGTACCAGGCGGTGGGGGACAGGGGCCGATGGCTACACCTTC. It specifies CASTRRWGTGADGYTF. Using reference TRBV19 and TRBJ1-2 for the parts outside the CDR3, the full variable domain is DGGITQSPKYLFRKEGQNVTLSCEQNLNHDAMYWYRQDPGQGLRLIYYSQIVNDFQKGDIAEGYSVSREKKESFPLTVTSAQKNPTAFYLCASTRRWGTGADGYTFGSGTRLTVV.

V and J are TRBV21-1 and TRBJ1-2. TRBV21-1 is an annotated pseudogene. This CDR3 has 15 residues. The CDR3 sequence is CASSPPRIGVDGYTF. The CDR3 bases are TGTGCCAGCAGCCCCCCGCGGATCGGGGTTGATGGCTACACCTTC.

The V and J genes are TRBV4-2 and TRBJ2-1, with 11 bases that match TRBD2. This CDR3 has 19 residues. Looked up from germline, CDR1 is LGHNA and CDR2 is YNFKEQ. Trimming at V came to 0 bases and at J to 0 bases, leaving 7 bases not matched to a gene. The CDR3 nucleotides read TGTGCCAGCAGCCAAGATGGGACTAGCGGAGCAAACTCCTACAATGAGCAGTTCTTC. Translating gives CASSQDGTSGANSYNEQFF.

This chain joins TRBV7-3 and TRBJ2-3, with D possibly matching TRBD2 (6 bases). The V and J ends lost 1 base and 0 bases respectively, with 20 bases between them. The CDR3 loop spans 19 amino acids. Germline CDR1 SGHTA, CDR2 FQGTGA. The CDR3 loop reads CASSLRLSGMGLSTDTQYF. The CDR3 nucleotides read TGTGCCAGCAGCTTAAGGTTGAGTGGGATGGGACTTAGCACAGATACGCAGTATTTT.

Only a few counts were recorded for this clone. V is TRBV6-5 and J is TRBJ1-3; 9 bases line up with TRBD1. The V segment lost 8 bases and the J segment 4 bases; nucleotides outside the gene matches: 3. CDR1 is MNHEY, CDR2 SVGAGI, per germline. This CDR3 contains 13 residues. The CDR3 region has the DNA TGTGCCAGCCAGACAGGGGGAGGAAACACCATATATTTT. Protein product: CASQTGGGNTIYF.

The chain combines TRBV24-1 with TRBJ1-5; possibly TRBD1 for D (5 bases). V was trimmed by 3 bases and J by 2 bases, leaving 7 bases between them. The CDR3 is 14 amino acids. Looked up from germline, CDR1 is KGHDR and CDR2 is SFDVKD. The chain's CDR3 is CATSDPGGNQPQHF. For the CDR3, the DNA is TGTGCCACCAGTGATCCGGGGGGCAATCAGCCCCAGCATTTT.

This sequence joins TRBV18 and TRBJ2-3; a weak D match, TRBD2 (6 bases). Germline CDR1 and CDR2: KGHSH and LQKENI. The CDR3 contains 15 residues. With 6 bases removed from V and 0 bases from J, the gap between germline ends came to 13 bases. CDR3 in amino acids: CASSMLAPSTDTQYF. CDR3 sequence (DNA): TGTGCCAGCTCCATGCTAGCGCCCAGCACAGATACGCAGTATTTT.

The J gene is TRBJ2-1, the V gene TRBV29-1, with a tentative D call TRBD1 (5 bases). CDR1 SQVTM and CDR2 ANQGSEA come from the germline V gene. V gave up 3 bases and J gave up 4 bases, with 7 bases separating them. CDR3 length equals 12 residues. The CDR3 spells CSVEGHYNEQFF. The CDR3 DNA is TGCAGCGTTGAGGGGCATTACAATGAGCAGTTCTTC.

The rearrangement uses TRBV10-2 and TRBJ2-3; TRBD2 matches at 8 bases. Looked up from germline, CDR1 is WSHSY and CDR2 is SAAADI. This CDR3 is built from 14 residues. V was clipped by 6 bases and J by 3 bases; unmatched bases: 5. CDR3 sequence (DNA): TGCGCCAGCAGCGGACTAGCCGGGACAGATACGCAGTATTTT. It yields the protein CASSGLAGTDTQYF.

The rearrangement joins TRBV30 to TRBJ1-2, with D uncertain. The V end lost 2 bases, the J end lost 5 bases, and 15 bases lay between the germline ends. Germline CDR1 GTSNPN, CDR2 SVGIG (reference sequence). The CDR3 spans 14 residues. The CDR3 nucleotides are TGTGCCTGGAGTCGGCGGCAGTATCATTATGGCTACACCTTC. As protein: CAWSRRQYHYGYTF.

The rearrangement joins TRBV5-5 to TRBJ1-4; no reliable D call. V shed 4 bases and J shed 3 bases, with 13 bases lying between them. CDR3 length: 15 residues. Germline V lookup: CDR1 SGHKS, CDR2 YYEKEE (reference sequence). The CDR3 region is CASSRSGTSNEKLFF. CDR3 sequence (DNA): TGTGCCAGCAGCCGATCGGGAACCTCTAATGAAAAACTGTTTTTT.

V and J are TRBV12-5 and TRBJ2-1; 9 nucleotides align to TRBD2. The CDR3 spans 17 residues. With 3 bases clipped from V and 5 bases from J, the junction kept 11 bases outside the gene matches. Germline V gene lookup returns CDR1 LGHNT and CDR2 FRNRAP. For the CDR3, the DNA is TGTGCTAGTGGTTTTTTAGCGGGAGAGGTGGGGGACAATGAGCAGTTCTTC. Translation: CASGFLAGEVGDNEQFF. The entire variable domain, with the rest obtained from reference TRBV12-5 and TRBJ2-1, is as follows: DARVTQTPRHKVTEMGQEVTMRCQPILGHNTVFWYRQTMMQGLELLAYFRNRAPLDDSGMPKDRFSAEMPDATLATLKIQPSEPRDSAVYFCASGFLAGEVGDNEQFFGPGTRLTVL.

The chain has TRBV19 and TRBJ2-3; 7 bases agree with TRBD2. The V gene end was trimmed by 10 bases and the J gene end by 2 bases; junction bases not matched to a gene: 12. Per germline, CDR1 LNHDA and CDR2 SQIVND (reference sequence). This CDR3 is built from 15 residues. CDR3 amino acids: CATRLPSGHTDTQYF. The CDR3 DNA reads TGTGCCACCCGTTTACCTAGCGGTCACACAGATACGCAGTATTTT.

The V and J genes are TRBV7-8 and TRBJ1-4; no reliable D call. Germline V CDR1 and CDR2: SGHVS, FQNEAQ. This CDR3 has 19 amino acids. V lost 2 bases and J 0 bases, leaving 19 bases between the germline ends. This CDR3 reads CASSLSRVSFFPTNEKLFF. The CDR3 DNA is TGTGCCAGCAGCTTAAGTCGGGTTTCTTTCTTTCCAACTAATGAAAAACTGTTTTTT.

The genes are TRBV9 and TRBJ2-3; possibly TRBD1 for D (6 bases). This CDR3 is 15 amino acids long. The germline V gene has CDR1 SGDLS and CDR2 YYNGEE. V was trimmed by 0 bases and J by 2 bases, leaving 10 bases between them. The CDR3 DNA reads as TGTGCCAGCAGCGTAGTGTTGGGGGCCACAGATACGCAGTATTTT. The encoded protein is CASSVVLGATDTQYF. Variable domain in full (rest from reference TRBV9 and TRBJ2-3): DSGVTQTPKHLITATGQRVTLRCSPRSGDLSVYWYQQSLDQGLQFLIQYYNGEERAKGNILERFSAQQFPDLHSELNLSSLELGDSALYFCASSVVLGATDTQYFGPGTRLTVL.

In DNA, the CDR3 is TGTGCCAGCAGCCCTAGCGGTTACGAGCAGTACTTC. Translation gives CASSPSGYEQYF. The rearrangement uses TRBV7-6 and TRBJ2-7; 7 nucleotides line up with TRBD2. V shed 5 bases and J 4 bases; nucleotides not matched to a gene: 2. CDR3 length: 12 residues. The germline V gene encodes CDR1 SGHVS and CDR2 FNYEAQ.